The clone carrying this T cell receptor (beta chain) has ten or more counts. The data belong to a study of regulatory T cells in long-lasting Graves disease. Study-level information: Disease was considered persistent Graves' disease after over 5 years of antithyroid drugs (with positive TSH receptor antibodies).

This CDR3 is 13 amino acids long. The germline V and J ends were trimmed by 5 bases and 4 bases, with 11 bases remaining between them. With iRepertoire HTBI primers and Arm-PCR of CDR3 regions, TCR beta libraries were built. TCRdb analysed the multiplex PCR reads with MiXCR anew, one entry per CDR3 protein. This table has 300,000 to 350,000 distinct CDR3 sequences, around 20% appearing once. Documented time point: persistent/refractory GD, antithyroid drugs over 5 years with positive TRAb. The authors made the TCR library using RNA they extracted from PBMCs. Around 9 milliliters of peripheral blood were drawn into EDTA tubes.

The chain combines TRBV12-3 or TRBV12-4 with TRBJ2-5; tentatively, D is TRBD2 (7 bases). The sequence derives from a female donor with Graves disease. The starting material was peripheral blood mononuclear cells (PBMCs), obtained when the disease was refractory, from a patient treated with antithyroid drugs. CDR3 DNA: TGTGCCAGCAGTGGAGGGGGGGGAGAGACCCAGTACTTC. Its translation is CASSGGGGETQYF.